This T cell receptor beta chain was identified in a study of CXCR3-negative and CXCR3-positive naive CD8 T cells. Study as a whole: There were around 140 million TRB reads altogether, and each library had about 1.5 +/- 0.3 million of them. Study-wide points: CXCR3-positive naive cells carried more hydrophobic TRB CDR3s than CXCR3-negative ones.

A word on this clonotype: No antigen is known for it.

Researchers prepared the TRB cDNA libraries using 5' RACE with UMI labels. Reanalyzing the 5' RACE reads, TCRdb keeps one entry per CDR3 protein, without DNA. Seen in this sample are tens of thousands of distinct CDR3 sequences; the ten most common clones hold just over 0.7%. The CDR3 has 16 amino acids. This receptor was obtained from a human donor in good health. Some clones in this sample may be carry-over from other donors' samples. This chain connects TRBV12-3 or TRBV12-4 to TRBJ1-5; TCRdb outputs TRBD1, but without DNA this stays unchecked. The specimen sequenced was naive CXCR3+ CD8+ T cells from blood. As to subset: CD45RO-CCR7+CD27+CD95- naive CD8+ T cells expressing CXCR3 (TNR3+). CDR3 in amino acids: CASSSGTPQTHQPQHF.